This T cell receptor (beta chain) was identified in a study of Ad26.COV2.S vaccination and SARS-CoV-2 variants. Germline V CDR1 and CDR2: WNHNN, SYGVQD (reference sequence). Trimming removed 1 base from V and 10 bases from J, with 5 bases in between. The CDR3 runs to 11 residues. The method was immunoSEQ multiplex PCR; TCRdb's version includes in-frame clones alone and lacks a portion of them. The data show about 350,000 clones, around 88% seen once. The treatment here: some 20 received Ad26.COV2.S at low or high dose, single or two shots; about five received placebo; per-sample allocation not given. The samples date from day 63 after the first vaccine or placebo injection.

Sequences were derived from peripheral blood, sampled in a trial of Ad26.COV2.S vaccine versus placebo. This clonotype was obtained from a person aged 18-65 years who received the Ad26.COV2.S COVID-19 vaccine or a placebo. This chain joins TRBV10-1 and TRBJ2-1, with D unresolved. The CDR3 protein is CASSEFGEQFF. The CDR3 DNA reads as TGCGCCAGCAGTGAGTTTGGAGAGCAGTTCTTC.